This T cell receptor (beta chain) was sequenced in a study of blood T cells in healthy people across ages. Study summary: Template switching recovered approximately one barcoded beta molecule for every two T cells.

A second PCR of roughly 6 to 12 cycles used a sample-barcoded 5' primer and a J-beta primer mix. MiXCR was run by TCRdb on the 5' RACE reads, yielding one entry per CDR3 protein. Seen here are about 1.8 million distinct CDR3 sequences, 49% observed once, and the top ten hold 2.1%. Study observations and caveats: Versus aged donors, long-lived donors had higher diversity and more naive CD4+ cells. Roughly linearly, TCR beta diversity per million T cells fell as age increased.

Of note for this clonotype: Its target is unknown.

Source material: blood. The clonotype comes from a woman between 40 and 55 years old in good health.

The chain's CDR3 is CSARDPDASSYEQYF. CDR3 nucleotide sequence: TGCAGTGCTAGAGATCCGGATGCTAGCTCCTACGAGCAGTACTTC. J is TRBJ2-7 and V is TRBV20-1; D unresolved. The CDR3 loop spans 15 amino acids. Trimming stripped 0 bases from V and 0 bases from J, with 12 bases between. Germline-derived CDR1 and CDR2 are DFQATT and SNEGSKA (reference sequence).